A single TCR beta chain is shown here with its context. This clone was counted between two and nine times. Its antigen is still unknown. Base qualities are not recorded, but no much larger clone differs from it by a single base. CD8 naive samples were obtained by positive selection for CCR7 among CD45RO-negative cells, yielding a CD45RA+CCR7+ population from which TemRA cells were excluded. Donors were healthy HIV-negative adults with no recently reported acute infections or vaccinations. All donors were Caucasian adults living in Nashville, Tennessee, USA. Blood was obtained by leukapheresis, after which PBMCs were separated by Ficoll-Histopaque density gradient centrifugation and cryopreserved in liquid nitrogen vapor phase. Analytical flow cytometry was used to check the purity and quantity of every magnetically sorted T cell population. Genomic DNA was isolated from every sorted fraction and measured by UV absorbance on a Nanodrop 2000c.

This sample is part of a study of shared clonotypes between healthy human individuals (dated by TCRdb to about 2020). Some background on the complete study: The cohort included a few men and a couple of women between 18 and 49 years of age. For each donor, CD4 naive and CD4 memory were each run on three plates, CD8 naive on two plates, and CD8 memory on one plate. To estimate repertoire size and how much clonotype sharing occurs between individuals, the study deeply sequenced the blood TCR repertoires of a handful of healthy adults. Leukapheresis yielded between about 0.94 and 9.5 billion PBMCs per donor. Different laboratories and diverse techniques were used to prepare libraries and sequence TCR repertoires, to increase sequencing depth and limit assay-specific biases.

Paper-wide results and their limitations: The genetic and exposure-history diversity represented was limited by the small number of donors. Based on pairwise subsampling, the degree of clonotype sharing among donors was expected to be affected by sequencing depth. Estimated clonotype richness was generally larger for naive than for memory subsets. Rarefaction of sorted-subset datasets indicated incomplete sequencing despite the large sequencing depth. Sharing across a few donors was observed for 5% to 6.5% of naive CD4, over 3% of naive CD8, roughly 2.4% of memory CD4, and about 0.39% of memory CD8 clonotypes. Compared with non-shared clonotypes, the clonotypes found in all four sorted-subset donors had higher generation probabilities. Sampling was restricted to blood, and TCR repertoires in tissues likely differ from the TCR repertoires found in blood.

Using the deep immunoSEQ assay, multiplex PCR amplified TCR CDR3 regions from genomic DNA. Extracted genomic DNA from each cell subset was distributed evenly across all wells of several immunoSEQ 96-well plates, and each plate was treated as a replicate. For sorted subsets, each replicate PCR was loaded with roughly 0.2 ug genomic DNA, equivalent to 25,000 to 35,000 T cell genomes. Purified libraries were measured with a Qubit 3.0 fluorometer, size-checked on a Bioanalyzer 2100, and measured again with the KAPA Library Quantification kit. Every immunoSEQ 96-well plate was sequenced on a separate single-read 150-cycle Illumina NextSeq 550 flow cell. The original pipeline was this. Because only junctional sequences without quality scores were contained in the immunoSEQ output, filtering matching that applied to full-length reads could not be performed. Sequences were annotated with PyIR, a Python wrapper for IgBLAST v1.9, and V/J genes and CDR3 were assigned using IMGT germline references. Reads were filtered out if the reads had weak V/J assignments (E-value above 1e-6), no CDR3, stop codons, out-of-frame junctions, or ambiguous translated residues. V3J clonotypes were defined by identical inferred V gene, J gene, and CDR3 amino acid sequence. To compute the percentage overlap between repertoires, the number of shared unique clonotypes was divided by the size of the smaller repertoire. Three approaches were used to assess repertoire richness: RTK rarefaction, the Chao1 estimator, and Recon v2.1 estimates of unobserved clonotypes. Generation probabilities for all TCRbeta clonotypes obtained by the gDNA method from a handful of donors were computed using OLGA. TCRdb holds this immuneACCESS table with in-frame rearrangements only. Some clones are missing; in checked studies, unresolved V genes explain under half, and the rest has no known cause. V and J calls and clone size follow that table, whereas D and trimming were derived from the DNA. The table for this sample lists over 750,000 clones; about 96% of them were counted only once. Less than 0.3% of the sample lies in the top ten.

In the germline V gene, CDR1 corresponds to MNHNS and CDR2 to SASEGT. The CDR3 has 10 amino acids, counting the end cysteine and phenylalanine. This entry keeps only the CDR3 DNA: 30 bases, framed from base 1. V loses 8 bases, J loses 0 bases, and the germline ends lie 2 bases apart. The sample comprised naive CD8+ T cells sorted from blood. What this sample's cell subset or site label stands for: CD45RA+CCR7+. The sequence was collected from a young man in good health. The chain uses TRBV6-1 and TRBJ2-7; no confident D gene assignment can be made. The CDR3 protein sequence reads: CASLSYEQYF. The DNA is as follows: TGTGCCAGCCTCTCCTACGAGCAGTACTTC.